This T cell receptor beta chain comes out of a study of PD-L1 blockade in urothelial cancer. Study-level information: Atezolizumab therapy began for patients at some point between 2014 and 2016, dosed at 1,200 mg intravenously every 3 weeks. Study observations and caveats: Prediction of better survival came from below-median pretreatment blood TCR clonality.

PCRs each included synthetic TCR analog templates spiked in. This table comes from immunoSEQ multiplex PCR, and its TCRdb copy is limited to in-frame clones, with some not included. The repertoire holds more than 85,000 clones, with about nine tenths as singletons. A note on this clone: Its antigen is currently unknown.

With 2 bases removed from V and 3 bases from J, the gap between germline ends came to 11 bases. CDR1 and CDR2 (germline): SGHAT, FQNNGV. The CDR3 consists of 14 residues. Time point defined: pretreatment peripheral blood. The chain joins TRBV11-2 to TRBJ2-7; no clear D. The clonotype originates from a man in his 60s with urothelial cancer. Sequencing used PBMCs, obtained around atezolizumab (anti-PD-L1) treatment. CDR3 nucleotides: TGTGCCAGCAGCTTACGGCGGCTCGACTACGAGCAGTACTTC. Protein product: CASSLRRLDYEQYF.